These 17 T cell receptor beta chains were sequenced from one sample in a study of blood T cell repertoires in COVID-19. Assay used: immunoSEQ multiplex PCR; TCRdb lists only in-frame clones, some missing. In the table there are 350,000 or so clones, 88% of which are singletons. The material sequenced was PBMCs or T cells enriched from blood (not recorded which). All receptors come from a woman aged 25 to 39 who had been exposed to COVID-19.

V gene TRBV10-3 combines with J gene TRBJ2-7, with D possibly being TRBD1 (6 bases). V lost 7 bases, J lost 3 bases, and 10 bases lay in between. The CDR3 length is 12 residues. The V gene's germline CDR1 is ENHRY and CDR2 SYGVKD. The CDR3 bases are TGTGCCATCACAGGGGACAACTACGAGCAGTACTTC. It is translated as CAITGDNYEQYF.

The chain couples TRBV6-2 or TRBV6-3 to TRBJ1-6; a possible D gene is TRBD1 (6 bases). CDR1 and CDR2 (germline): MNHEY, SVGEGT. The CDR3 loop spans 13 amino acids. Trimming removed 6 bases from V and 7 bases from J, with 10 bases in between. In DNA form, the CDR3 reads TGTGCCAGCAGCCGCACAGGGAATTCACCCCTCCACTTT. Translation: CASSRTGNSPLHF.

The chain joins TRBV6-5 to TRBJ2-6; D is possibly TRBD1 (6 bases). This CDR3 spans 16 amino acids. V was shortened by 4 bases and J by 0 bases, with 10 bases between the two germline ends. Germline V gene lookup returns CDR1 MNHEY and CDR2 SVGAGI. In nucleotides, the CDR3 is TGTGCCAGCAGTTTGAGACAGGTCTCTGGGGCCAACGTCCTGACTTTC. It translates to CASSLRQVSGANVLTF.

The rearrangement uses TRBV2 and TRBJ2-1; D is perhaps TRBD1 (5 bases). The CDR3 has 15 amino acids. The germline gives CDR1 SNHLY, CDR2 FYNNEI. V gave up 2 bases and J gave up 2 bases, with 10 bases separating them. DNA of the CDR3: TGTGCCAGCAGTGAATCCTGGACACCCTACAATGAGCAGTTCTTC. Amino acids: CASSESWTPYNEQFF.

CDR3 sequence: CASRSSGANVLTF. Written as DNA, the CDR3 is TGTGCCAGCCGTTCGTCCGGGGCCAACGTCCTGACTTTC. The chain links TRBV5-4 to TRBJ2-6; D remains ambiguous. CDR1 is SGHNT and CDR2 is YYREEE in the germline V gene (reference sequence). The CDR3 loop spans 13 amino acids. Trimming took off 7 bases at V and 4 bases at J, with 9 bases between the two ends. Combining the CDR3 with reference TRBV5-4 and TRBJ2-6 gives the whole variable domain ETGVTQSPTHLIKTRGQQVTLRCSSQSGHNTVSWYQQALGQGPQFIFQYYREEENGRGNFPPRFSGLQFPNYSSELNVNALELDDSALYLCASRSSGANVLTFGAGSRLTVL.

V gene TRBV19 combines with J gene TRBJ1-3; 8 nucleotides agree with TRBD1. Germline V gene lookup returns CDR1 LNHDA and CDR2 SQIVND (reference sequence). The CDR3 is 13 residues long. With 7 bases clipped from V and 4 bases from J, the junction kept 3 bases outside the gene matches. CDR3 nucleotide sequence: TGTGCCAGTACCCGGACAGGGGGAAACACCATATATTTT. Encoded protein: CASTRTGGNTIYF. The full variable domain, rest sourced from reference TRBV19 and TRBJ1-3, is DGGITQSPKYLFRKEGQNVTLSCEQNLNHDAMYWYRQDPGQGLRLIYYSQIVNDFQKGDIAEGYSVSREKKESFPLTVTSAQKNPTAFYLCASTRTGGNTIYFGEGSWLTVV.

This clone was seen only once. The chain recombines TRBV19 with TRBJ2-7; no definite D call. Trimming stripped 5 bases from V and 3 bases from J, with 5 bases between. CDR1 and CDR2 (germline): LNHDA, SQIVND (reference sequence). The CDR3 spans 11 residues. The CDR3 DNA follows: TGTGCCAGTAGTTCAAACTACGAGCAGTACTTC. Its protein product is CASSSNYEQYF. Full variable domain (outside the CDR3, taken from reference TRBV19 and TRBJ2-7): DGGITQSPKYLFRKEGQNVTLSCEQNLNHDAMYWYRQDPGQGLRLIYYSQIVNDFQKGDIAEGYSVSREKKESFPLTVTSAQKNPTAFYLCASSSNYEQYFGPGTRLTVT.

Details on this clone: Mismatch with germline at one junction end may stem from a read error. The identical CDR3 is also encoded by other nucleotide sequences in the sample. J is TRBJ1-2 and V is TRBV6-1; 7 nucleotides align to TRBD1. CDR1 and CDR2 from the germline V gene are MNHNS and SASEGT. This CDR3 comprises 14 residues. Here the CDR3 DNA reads TGTGCTAGCAGTGAAACAGGGGACGCCTATGGCTACACCTTC. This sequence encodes CASSETGDAYGYTF.

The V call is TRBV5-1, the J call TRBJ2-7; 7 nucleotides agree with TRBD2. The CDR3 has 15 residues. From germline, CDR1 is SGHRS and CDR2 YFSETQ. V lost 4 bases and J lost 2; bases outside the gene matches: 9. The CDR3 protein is CASSPGLVGTYEQYF. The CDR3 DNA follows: TGCGCCAGCAGCCCCGGACTAGTAGGGACCTACGAGCAGTACTTC. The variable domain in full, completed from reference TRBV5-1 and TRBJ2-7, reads KAGVTQTPRYLIKTRGQQVTLSCSPISGHRSVSWYQQTPGQGLQFLFEYFSETQRNKGNFPGRFSGRQFSNSRSEMNVSTLELGDSALYLCASSPGLVGTYEQYFGPGTRLTVT.

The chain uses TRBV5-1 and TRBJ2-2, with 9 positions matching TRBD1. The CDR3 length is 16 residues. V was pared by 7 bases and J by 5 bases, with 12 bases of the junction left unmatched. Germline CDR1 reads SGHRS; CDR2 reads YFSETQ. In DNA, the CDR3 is TGCGCCAGCGGTATCACCATACAGGGGGCGACCGGGGAGCTGTTTTTT. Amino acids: CASGITIQGATGELFF.

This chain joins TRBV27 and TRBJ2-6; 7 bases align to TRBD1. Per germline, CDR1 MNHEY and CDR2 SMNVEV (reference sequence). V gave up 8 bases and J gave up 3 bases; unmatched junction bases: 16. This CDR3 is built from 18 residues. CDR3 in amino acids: CASSPWDRFSDGANVLTF. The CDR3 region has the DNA TGTGCCAGCTCTCCATGGGACAGATTTAGTGATGGGGCCAACGTCCTGACTTTC.

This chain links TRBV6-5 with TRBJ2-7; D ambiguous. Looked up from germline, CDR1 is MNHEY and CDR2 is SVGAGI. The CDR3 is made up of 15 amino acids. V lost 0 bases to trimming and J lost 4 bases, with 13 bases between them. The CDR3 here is CASSYSGQDLYEQYF. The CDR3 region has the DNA TGTGCCAGCAGTTACTCGGGCCAGGATTTGTACGAGCAGTACTTC.

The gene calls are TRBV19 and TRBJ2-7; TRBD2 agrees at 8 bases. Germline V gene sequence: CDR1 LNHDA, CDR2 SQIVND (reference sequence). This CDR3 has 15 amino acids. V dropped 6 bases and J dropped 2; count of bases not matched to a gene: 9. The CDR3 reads CASRSSGGRPYEQYF. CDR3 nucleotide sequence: TGTGCCAGTAGGTCATCGGGGGGGCGGCCCTACGAGCAGTACTTC.

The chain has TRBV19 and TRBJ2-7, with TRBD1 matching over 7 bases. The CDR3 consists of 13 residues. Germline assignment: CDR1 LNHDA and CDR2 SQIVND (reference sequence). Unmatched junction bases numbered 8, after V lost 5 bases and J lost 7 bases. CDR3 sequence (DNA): TGTGCCAGTAGTGCTAAAACACAGGGGGAGCAGTACTTC. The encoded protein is CASSAKTQGEQYF.

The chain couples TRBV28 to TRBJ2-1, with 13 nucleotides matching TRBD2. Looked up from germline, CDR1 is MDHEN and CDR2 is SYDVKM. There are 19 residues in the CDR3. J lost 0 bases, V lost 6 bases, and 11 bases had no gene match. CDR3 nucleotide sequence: TGTGCCAGCAGAAAGGGACTAGCGGGGTTAGAGAGCTCCTACAATGAGCAGTTCTTC. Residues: CASRKGLAGLESSYNEQFF.

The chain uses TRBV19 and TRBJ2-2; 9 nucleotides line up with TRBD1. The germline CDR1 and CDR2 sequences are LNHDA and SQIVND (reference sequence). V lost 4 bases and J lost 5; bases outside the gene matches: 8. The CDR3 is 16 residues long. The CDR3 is CASSTPTGGGTGELFF. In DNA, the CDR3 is TGTGCCAGTAGTACGCCCACAGGGGGCGGTACCGGGGAGCTGTTTTTT.

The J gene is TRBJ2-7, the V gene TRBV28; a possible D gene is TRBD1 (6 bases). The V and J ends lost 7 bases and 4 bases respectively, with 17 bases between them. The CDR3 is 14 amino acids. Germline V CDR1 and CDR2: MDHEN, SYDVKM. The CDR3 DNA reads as TGTGCCAGCAACCCAGGGGACGTTGCATACGAGCAGTACTTC. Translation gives CASNPGDVAYEQYF.